This T cell receptor beta chain originates from a study of blood T cell repertoires in COVID-19. Looking at the study overall: Spain, Italy and the United States supplied samples that represented acute and convalescent COVID-19. PBMCs, B-cell-depleted T cells, or T cells provided the cDNA or gDNA that made up the material.

In the original analysis: Reference gene primer amplification gave estimated nucleated cell counts. Here immunoSEQ multiplex PCR was the method, and the copy in TCRdb shows in-frame clones only, minus some. D and trimming come from the DNA, and the V and J calls and clone size come from that table. The data contain some 150,000 clones, around 81% of them singletons. Trimming stripped 6 bases from V and 6 bases from J, with 12 bases between. The CDR3 spans 13 residues. Germline V gene lookup returns CDR1 MNHNS and CDR2 SASEGT. Material for sequencing was peripheral blood. The rearrangement uses TRBV6-1 and TRBJ2-1; possibly TRBD2 for D (5 bases). The receptor was isolated from a woman aged 40 to 50 with active or convalescent COVID-19. CDR3 sequence (DNA): TGTGCCAGCAGCCTCCTAGAGGGCAATGAGCAGTTCTTC. Protein sequence: CASSLLEGNEQFF.